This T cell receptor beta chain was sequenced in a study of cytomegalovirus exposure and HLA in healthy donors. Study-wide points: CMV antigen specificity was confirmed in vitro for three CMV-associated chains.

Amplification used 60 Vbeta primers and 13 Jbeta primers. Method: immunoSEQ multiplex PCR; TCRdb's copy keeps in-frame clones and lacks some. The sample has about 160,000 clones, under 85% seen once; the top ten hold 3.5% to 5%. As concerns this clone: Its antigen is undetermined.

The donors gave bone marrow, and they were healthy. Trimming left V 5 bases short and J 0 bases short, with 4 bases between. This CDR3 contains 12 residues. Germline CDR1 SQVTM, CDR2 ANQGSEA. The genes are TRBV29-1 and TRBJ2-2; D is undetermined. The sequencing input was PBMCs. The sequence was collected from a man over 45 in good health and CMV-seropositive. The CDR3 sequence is CSVYSNTGELFF. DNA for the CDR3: TGCAGCGTTTATTCGAACACCGGGGAGCTGTTTTTT.